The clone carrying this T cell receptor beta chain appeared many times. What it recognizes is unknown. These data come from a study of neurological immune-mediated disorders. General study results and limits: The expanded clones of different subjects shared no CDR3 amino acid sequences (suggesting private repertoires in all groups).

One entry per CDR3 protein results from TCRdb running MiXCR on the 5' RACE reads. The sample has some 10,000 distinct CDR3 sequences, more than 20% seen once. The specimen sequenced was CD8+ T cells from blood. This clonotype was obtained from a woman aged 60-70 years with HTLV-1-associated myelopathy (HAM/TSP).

CDR3 loop: CSAWNEGNYEQYF. CDR3 DNA sequence: TGCAGTGCCTGGAACGAGGGGAACTACGAGCAGTACTTC. The chain carries TRBV20-1 and TRBJ2-7; D is tentatively TRBD1 or TRBD2 (5 bases each). V dropped 6 bases and J dropped 3 bases, with 15 bases sitting between them. Germline V gene sequence: CDR1 DFQATT, CDR2 SNEGSKA (reference sequence). The CDR3 contains 13 residues.